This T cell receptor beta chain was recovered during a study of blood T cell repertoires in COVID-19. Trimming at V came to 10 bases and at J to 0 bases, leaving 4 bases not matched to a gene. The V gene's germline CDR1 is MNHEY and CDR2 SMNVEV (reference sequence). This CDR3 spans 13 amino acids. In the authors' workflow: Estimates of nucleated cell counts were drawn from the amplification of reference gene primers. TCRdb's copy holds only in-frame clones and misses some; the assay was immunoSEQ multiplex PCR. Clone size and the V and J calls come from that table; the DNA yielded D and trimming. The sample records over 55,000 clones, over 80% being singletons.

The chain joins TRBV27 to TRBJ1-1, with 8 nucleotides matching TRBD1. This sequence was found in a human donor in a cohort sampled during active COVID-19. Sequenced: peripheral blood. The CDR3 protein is CATWDRMNTEAFF. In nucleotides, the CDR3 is TGTGCCACGTGGGACAGGATGAACACTGAAGCTTTCTTT.